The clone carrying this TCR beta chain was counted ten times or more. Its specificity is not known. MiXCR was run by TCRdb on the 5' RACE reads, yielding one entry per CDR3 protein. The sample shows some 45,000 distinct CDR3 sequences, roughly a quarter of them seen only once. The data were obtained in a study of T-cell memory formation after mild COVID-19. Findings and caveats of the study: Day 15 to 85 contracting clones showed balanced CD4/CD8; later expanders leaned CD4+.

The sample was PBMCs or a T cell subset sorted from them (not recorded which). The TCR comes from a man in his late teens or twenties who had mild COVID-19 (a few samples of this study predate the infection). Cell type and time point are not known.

CDR3 amino acids: CASSTGQGPYAGNTIYF. CDR3 DNA: TGTGCCAGCAGTACCGGACAGGGCCCGTACGCTGGAAACACCATATATTTT. The V gene is TRBV12-3 or TRBV12-4, the J gene TRBJ1-3; 8 nucleotides agree with TRBD1. Trimming cost V 5 bases and J 2 bases; bases outside gene matches: 11. This CDR3 contains 17 residues.